Listed below are T cell receptor beta chains from one sample, sequenced in a study of Graves' ophthalmopathy and Graves' hyperthyroidism. TCRdb re-called the multiplex PCR reads through MiXCR, storing one row per CDR3 protein. Among more than 300,000 distinct CDR3 sequences listed, about a sixth were seen once. The sequencing sample was made of peripheral blood. The receptor source for this set is an adult woman with stable Graves' hyperthyroidism. The CDR3 runs from the conserved cysteine through the conserved F or W. Fields, in order: V gene, J gene, CDR3 protein.

V gene: TRBV6-9; J gene: TRBJ2-5; CDR3 protein: CAVAEETQYF
V gene: TRBV20-1; J gene: TRBJ2-2; CDR3 protein: CSASVRGNTGELFF
V gene: TRBV12-3/TRBV12-4; J gene: TRBJ1-2; CDR3 protein: CASRPTGTSNYGYTF
V gene: TRBV12-5; J gene: TRBJ2-7; CDR3 protein: CASGSGWGEQYF
V gene: TRBV27; J gene: TRBJ1-2; CDR3 protein: CASSGAGIYGYTF
V gene: TRBV28; J gene: TRBJ2-5; CDR3 protein: CASSWRGLQTQYF
V gene: TRBV28; J gene: TRBJ2-7; CDR3 protein: CASSFGVSSYDQYF
V gene: TRBV25-1; J gene: TRBJ2-7; CDR3 protein: CASSVGVEQYF
V gene: TRBV7-8; J gene: TRBJ2-5; CDR3 protein: CASSYLWSGGAETQYF
V gene: TRBV6-1; J gene: TRBJ2-6; CDR3 protein: CAAGRESSGANVLTF
V gene: TRBV7-8; J gene: TRBJ2-2; CDR3 protein: CASTHQGSGNTGELCF
V gene: TRBV18; J gene: TRBJ2-7; CDR3 protein: CASSPPWGYHEQYF
V gene: TRBV12-3/TRBV12-4; J gene: TRBJ1-5; CDR3 protein: CASSLHGQDSNQPQHF
V gene: TRBV5-1; J gene: TRBJ2-5; CDR3 protein: CASSPLAGEEETQYF
V gene: TRBV6-5; J gene: TRBJ2-2; CDR3 protein: CASSSSGRGAGELFF
V gene: TRBV6-2/TRBV6-3; J gene: TRBJ2-7; CDR3 protein: CASSYPLSGTDSYEQYF
V gene: TRBV29-1; J gene: TRBJ1-2; CDR3 protein: CSVVREDYGYTF
V gene: TRBV6-1; J gene: TRBJ2-5; CDR3 protein: CASSAYTGYQETQYF
V gene: TRBV5-1; J gene: TRBJ1-6; CDR3 protein: CASSPDGQGPSPLHF
V gene: TRBV6-5; J gene: TRBJ1-2; CDR3 protein: CASSYDRADGYTF
V gene: TRBV7-6; J gene: TRBJ2-7; CDR3 protein: CASSLFAVYEQYF
V gene: TRBV7-8; J gene: TRBJ1-5; CDR3 protein: CASSLERGDQPQHF
V gene: TRBV6-5; J gene: TRBJ2-1; CDR3 protein: CASSYGAGGPDEQFF
V gene: TRBV27; J gene: TRBJ2-7; CDR3 protein: CASSRGERGYEQYF
V gene: TRBV2; J gene: TRBJ2-5; CDR3 protein: CASRARLAGGQETQYF
V gene: TRBV6-1; J gene: TRBJ1-1; CDR3 protein: CASSAYRDKTEAFF
V gene: TRBV12-3/TRBV12-4; J gene: TRBJ1-2; CDR3 protein: CASSSRPGPIRYGYTF
V gene: TRBV19; J gene: TRBJ2-7; CDR3 protein: CASSTLQGLDEQYF
V gene: TRBV7-9; J gene: TRBJ2-2; CDR3 protein: CASSLSVATSGELFF
V gene: TRBV7-2; J gene: TRBJ1-6; CDR3 protein: CAGSRDRGYTYDSPLHF
V gene: TRBV18; J gene: TRBJ1-1; CDR3 protein: CASSPYRDTMNTEAFF
V gene: TRBV6-2/TRBV6-3; J gene: TRBJ2-2; CDR3 protein: CASSYEWTLPPGELFF
V gene: TRBV20-1; J gene: TRBJ1-5; CDR3 protein: CSARELGNQPQHF